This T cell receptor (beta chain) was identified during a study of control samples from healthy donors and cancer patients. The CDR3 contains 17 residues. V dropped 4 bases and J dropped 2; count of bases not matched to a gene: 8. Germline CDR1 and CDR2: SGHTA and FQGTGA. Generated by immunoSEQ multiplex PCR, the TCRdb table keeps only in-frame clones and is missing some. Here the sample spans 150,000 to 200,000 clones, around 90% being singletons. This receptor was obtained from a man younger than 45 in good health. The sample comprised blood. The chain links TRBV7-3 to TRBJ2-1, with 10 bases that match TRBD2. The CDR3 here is CASSSNPGTSAYNEQFF. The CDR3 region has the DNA TGTGCCAGCAGCTCCAACCCCGGGACTAGCGCCTACAATGAGCAGTTCTTC.